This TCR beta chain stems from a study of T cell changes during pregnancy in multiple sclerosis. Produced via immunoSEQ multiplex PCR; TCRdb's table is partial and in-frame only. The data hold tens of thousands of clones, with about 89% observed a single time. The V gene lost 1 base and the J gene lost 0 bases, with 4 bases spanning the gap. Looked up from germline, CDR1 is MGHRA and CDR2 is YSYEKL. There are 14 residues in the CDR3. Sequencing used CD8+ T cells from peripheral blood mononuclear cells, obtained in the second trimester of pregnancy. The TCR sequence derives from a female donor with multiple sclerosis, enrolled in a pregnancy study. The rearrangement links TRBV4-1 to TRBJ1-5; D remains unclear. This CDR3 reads CASSQAGSNQPQHF. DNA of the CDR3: TGCGCCAGCAGCCAAGCAGGTAGCAATCAGCCCCAGCATTTT.